These T cell receptor beta chains were read from a single sample in a study of blood T cell repertoires in COVID-19. TCRdb's copy holds only in-frame clones and misses some; the assay was immunoSEQ multiplex PCR. The sample lists roughly 300,000 clones, around 87% seen once, with roughly 8% in the top ten. Sequencing was carried out using peripheral blood. These receptor sequences come from a woman aged 45-59 years who had recovered from COVID-19. Each CDR3 is given with its conserved first and last residue. A D gene is named only where the DNA matches it firmly. Size tells how often a clone was seen (once, few, many) or the class of an expanded clone, and some rows leave it out.

d_gene	j_gene	abundance	v_gene	len	CDR3aa	CDR3nt
.	TRBJ2-3	.	TRBV7-2	14	CASSPGQSTDTQYF	TGTGCCAGCAGCCCCGGACAGTCTACCGATACGCAGTATTTT
TRBD1	TRBJ1-2	.	TRBV27	17	CASSFDPRSTGGGGYTF	TGTGCCAGCAGTTTCGACCCTAGATCGACAGGGGGCGGCGGCTACACCTTC
.	TRBJ2-1	.	TRBV24-1	11	CATGEQAEQFF	TGTGCCACCGGGGAGCAGGCTGAGCAGTTCTTC
.	TRBJ2-1	.	TRBV27	11	CATNRGDEQFF	TGTGCCACCAATAGGGGCGATGAGCAGTTCTTC
TRBD1	TRBJ1-4	.	TRBV5-1	15	CASSPGQGASEKLFF	TGCGCCAGCAGCCCCGGACAGGGGGCAAGTGAAAAACTGTTTTTT
TRBD1	TRBJ1-1	.	TRBV10-3	14	CAINRDRGGTEAFF	TGTGCCATCAACCGGGACAGAGGGGGCACTGAAGCTTTCTTT
.	TRBJ1-3	.	TRBV18	15	CASSPKTDSGNTIYF	TGTGCCAGCTCACCGAAGACAGACTCTGGAAACACCATATATTTT
.	TRBJ2-5	.	TRBV19	14	CASRPRQLQETQYF	TGTGCCAGTAGGCCGAGACAGCTCCAAGAGACCCAGTACTTC
TRBD2	TRBJ2-1	.	TRBV2	14	CASSPKTSNNEQFF	TGTGCCAGCAGTCCCAAGACTAGCAACAATGAGCAGTTCTTC
.	TRBJ1-2	once	TRBV28	15	CASKTNPDRGDGYTF	TGTGCCAGCAAAACAAACCCGGACAGAGGGGACGGCTACACCTTC
TRBD1	TRBJ1-2	.	TRBV11-2	16	CASSLSQGAVAGGYTF	TGTGCCAGCAGCTTATCACAGGGGGCCGTTGCGGGAGGCTACACCTTC
TRBD1	TRBJ1-6	.	TRBV6-1	15	CASSQRQGGDSPLHF	TGTGCCAGCAGTCAAAGACAGGGCGGCGATTCACCCCTCCACTTT
.	TRBJ2-5	once	TRBV28	15	CASSSLKTNQETQYF	TGTGCCAGCAGTTCACTAAAAACGAACCAAGAGACCCAGTACTTC
TRBD1	TRBJ1-5	.	TRBV30	14	CACDGTASNQPQHF	TGTGCCTGTGACGGGACAGCTAGCAATCAGCCCCAGCATTTT
.	TRBJ2-1	once	TRBV5-5	14	CASSLGARRDEQFF	TGTGCCAGCAGCCTCGGTGCCCGTCGGGATGAGCAGTTCTTC
TRBD1	TRBJ2-1	once	TRBV6-5	16	CASSYRRGQGKDEQFF	TGTGCCAGCAGTTACCGAAGGGGACAGGGGAAGGATGAGCAGTTCTTC
TRBD1	TRBJ2-5	.	TRBV3-1/TRBV3-2	14	CASSQQGAGETQYF	TGTGCCAGCAGCCAACAGGGGGCGGGGGAGACCCAGTACTTC
.	TRBJ2-1	.	TRBV4-1	16	CASSQETGTTDNEQFF	TGCGCCAGCAGCCAAGAGACCGGGACAACTGACAATGAGCAGTTCTTC
.	TRBJ1-3	.	TRBV4-3	15	CASSQGGLSGNTIYF	TGCGCCAGCAGCCAGGGGGGACTCTCTGGAAACACCATATATTTT
.	TRBJ1-2	.	TRBV5-5	15	CASSRLETGGYGYTF	TGTGCCAGCAGCCGACTCGAGACGGGGGGCTATGGCTACACCTTC
.	TRBJ1-1	.	TRBV19	13	CASSEGENTEAFF	TGTGCCAGTAGTGAAGGAGAGAACACTGAAGCTTTCTTT
.	TRBJ1-4	.	TRBV28	15	CASSTGTLPREKLFF	TGTGCCAGCAGTACTGGGACACTGCCCCGTGAAAAACTGTTTTTT
TRBD2	TRBJ2-1	.	TRBV5-1	15	CASSFGTSGYNEQFF	TGCGCCAGCAGCTTTGGGACTAGCGGATACAATGAGCAGTTCTTC
.	TRBJ1-2	.	TRBV29-1	13	CSVEDRRGSGYTF	TGCAGCGTTGAAGATCGGAGGGGAAGTGGCTACACCTTC
.	TRBJ1-2	.	TRBV6-5	15	CASSYSGRGNYGYTF	TGTGCCAGCAGTTACTCGGGGCGGGGTAACTATGGCTACACCTTC
TRBD1	TRBJ1-2	.	TRBV5-1	14	CASREGQGSGGYTF	TGCGCCAGCAGGGAAGGACAGGGCTCGGGTGGCTACACCTTC
.	TRBJ2-1	.	TRBV21-1	13	CASSRGVRHEQFF	TGTGCCAGCAGCCGGGGGGTTCGGCATGAGCAGTTCTTC
.	TRBJ2-1	.	TRBV4-3	14	CASSQERGSDEQFF	TGCGCCAGCAGCCAAGAGCGGGGAAGTGATGAGCAGTTCTTC
TRBD2	TRBJ2-2	.	TRBV6-2/TRBV6-3	16	CASSLLLAGAGGELFF	TGTGCCAGCAGTTTGCTCCTAGCGGGAGCAGGCGGGGAGCTGTTTTTT
.	TRBJ1-6	.	TRBV19	14	CASSTTGYNSPLHF	TGTGCCAGTAGTACAACCGGTTATAATTCACCCCTCCACTTT
.	TRBJ2-5	.	TRBV30	13	CAWRIGGQETQYF	TGTGCCTGGAGAATCGGCGGGCAAGAGACCCAGTACTTC
TRBD1	TRBJ1-6	.	TRBV5-1	14	CASSLAGQGSPLHF	TGCGCCAGCAGCTTGGCGGGACAGGGCTCACCCCTCCACTTT